This TCR beta chain was found in a study of OX40 agonist ivuxolimab in advanced cancers. As for the study in general: It was ivuxolimab, an agonistic anti-OX40 (CD134) antibody, that patients were treated with. People who had prior anti-PD-1, anti-PD-L1 or anti-CTLA-4 therapy could take part, and approximately 44% had some. Study-level findings and limits: Dose levels from 0.1 to 3.0 mg/kg saw CD4+ and CD8+ blood T cells expand clonally by week 6. The study found that CD8+ T cells averaged more expanded clones than CD4+.

This clone showed up just once. Its matching antigen is unknown. TCRdb's table, derived via immunoSEQ multiplex PCR, lists solely in-frame clones and lacks some. The data contain tens of thousands of clones, roughly nine tenths of them singletons. Specimen: CD4+ or CD8+ T cells sorted from blood, collected in a trial of the OX40 agonist ivuxolimab. This TCR was recovered from an adult with an advanced solid tumor such as melanoma, head and neck, liver or kidney cancer.

CDR3 protein: CASSIRDTLYEQYF. The CDR3 region has the DNA TGTGCCAGTAGTATCCGGGACACCTTATACGAGCAGTACTTC. V and J are TRBV19 and TRBJ2-7, with D tentatively TRBD1 (6 bases). The CDR3 is made up of 14 amino acids. Germline CDR1 LNHDA, CDR2 SQIVND (reference sequence). Trimming pared 3 bases from V and 4 bases from J, leaving 13 bases between.